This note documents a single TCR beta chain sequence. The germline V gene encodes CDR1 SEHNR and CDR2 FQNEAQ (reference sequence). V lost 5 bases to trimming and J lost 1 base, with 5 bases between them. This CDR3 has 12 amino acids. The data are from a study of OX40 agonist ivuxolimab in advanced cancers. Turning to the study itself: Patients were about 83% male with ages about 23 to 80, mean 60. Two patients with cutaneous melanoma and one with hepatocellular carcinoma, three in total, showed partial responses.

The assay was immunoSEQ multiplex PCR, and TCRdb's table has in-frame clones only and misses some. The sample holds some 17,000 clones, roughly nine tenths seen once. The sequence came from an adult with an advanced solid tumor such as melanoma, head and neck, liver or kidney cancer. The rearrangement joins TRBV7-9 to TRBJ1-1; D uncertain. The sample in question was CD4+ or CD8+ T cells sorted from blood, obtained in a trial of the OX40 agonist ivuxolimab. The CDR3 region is CASSQQNTEAFF. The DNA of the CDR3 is TGTGCCAGCAGCCAACAGAACACTGAAGCTTTCTTT.